This T cell receptor (beta chain) was captured by sequencing in a study of T cell responses to AZD1222 COVID-19 vaccine. About this clone: Its antigen is undetermined.

Broader study findings: Distributed over spike, vaccine-associated CD4 TCRs predominated at 160-218 and 743-854. After two AZD1222 doses, spike-specific TCR breadth and depth rose versus day 0.

Measured with immunoSEQ multiplex PCR; TCRdb has only the in-frame clones, and not every one. Here the sample spans some 81,000 clones, roughly 84% being singletons. The TCR was taken from an adult who received the AZD1222 COVID-19 vaccine. Sequencing was performed on peripheral blood, taken 28 days after the second AZD1222 dose.

This CDR3 is CASSVVAGGTDTQYF. The CDR3 DNA sequence: TGTGCCAGCAGCGTAGTTGCAGGTGGCACAGATACGCAGTATTTT. V usage is TRBV9 and J usage is TRBJ2-3; no clear D. The germline V gene encodes CDR1 SGDLS and CDR2 YYNGEE. Trimming removed 0 bases from V and 1 base from J, with 9 bases in between. There are 15 residues in the CDR3.